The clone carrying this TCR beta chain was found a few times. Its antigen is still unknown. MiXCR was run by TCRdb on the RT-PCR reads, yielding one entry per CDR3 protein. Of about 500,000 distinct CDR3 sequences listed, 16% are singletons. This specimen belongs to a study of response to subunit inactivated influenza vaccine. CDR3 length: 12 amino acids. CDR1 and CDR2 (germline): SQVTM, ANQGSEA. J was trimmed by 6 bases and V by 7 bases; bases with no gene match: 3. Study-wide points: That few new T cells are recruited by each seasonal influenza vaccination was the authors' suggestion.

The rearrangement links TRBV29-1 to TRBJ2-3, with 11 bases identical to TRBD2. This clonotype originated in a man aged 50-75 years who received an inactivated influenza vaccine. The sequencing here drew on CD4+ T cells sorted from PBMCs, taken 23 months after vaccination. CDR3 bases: TGCAGCGCCTGGACTAGCGGGGATACGCAGTATTTT. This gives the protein CSAWTSGDTQYF.